What follows is one T cell receptor (beta chain) and its context. The CDR3 runs 16 residues. The J segment lost 4 bases and the V segment lost 6 bases, leaving 11 bases of the junction unmatched. Per germline, CDR1 MDHEN and CDR2 SYDVKM. Per the study methods: It was from reference gene primer amplification that nucleated cell counts were estimated. Here immunoSEQ multiplex PCR was the method, and the copy in TCRdb shows in-frame clones only, minus some. D and trimming were read from the DNA, whereas the V and J calls and clone size are those reported in that table. The sample has about 310,000 clones, roughly 90% seen once. This entry is derived from a study of blood T cell repertoires in COVID-19. Study details: COVID-19 samples collected from the United States, Italy and Spain covered acute and convalescent phases. The analysed material was cDNA or gDNA that came from T cells, B-cell-depleted T cells, or PBMCs.

Seattle patients were enrolled during active infection and followed longitudinally. The sequence came from a woman in her 40s with COVID-19, enrolled during active disease. This rearrangement joins TRBV28 to TRBJ1-3, with 8 bases fitting TRBD1. The sequenced sample was peripheral blood. In nucleotides, the CDR3 is TGTGCCAGCAGCCTTGGCGCCAGGGGGCTAGGAAACACCATATATTTT. Translating it yields CASSLGARGLGNTIYF.